This T cell receptor (beta chain) stems from a study of blood T cell repertoires in COVID-19. Original handling: Reference gene primers were amplified, and this amplification served to estimate nucleated cell counts. Data came from immunoSEQ multiplex PCR; TCRdb stores just in-frame clones and leaves some out. The DNA was the basis for D and trimming; V, J and clone size are from that table. Here the sample spans 190,000 or so clones, about 87% being singletons. Deletions cut 5 bases from V and 5 bases from J, with 10 bases between. Germline CDR1 is SGHDT and CDR2 is YYEEEE. The CDR3 is 12 residues long.

This TCR derives from a man aged 40-49 years with active or convalescent COVID-19. J is TRBJ1-1 and V is TRBV5-6, with D possibly matching TRBD1 (6 bases). The specimen sequenced was peripheral blood. DNA of the CDR3: TGTGCCAGCAGTCAAGGACAGACTGAAGCTTTCTTT. Residues: CASSQGQTEAFF.